The entry that follows covers one T cell receptor beta chain sequence. The data were produced by immunoSEQ multiplex PCR, yet TCRdb's version contains in-frame clones alone and is incomplete. This table has about 520,000 clones, roughly 80% appearing once. The source of the sample is a study of shared clonotypes between healthy human individuals. Recent acute infections and vaccinations were absent in the healthy HIV-negative adult donors. Germline V gives CDR1 WNHNN, CDR2 SYGVQD (reference sequence). CDR3 size: 15 residues. Losses at the gene ends were 4 bases for V and 3 bases for J; bases not matched to a gene: 2.

Input material: PBMCs. This clonotype was sampled from a woman between 40 and 50 years old in good health. Some clones in this sample may be carry-over from other donors' samples. The chain carries TRBV10-1 and TRBJ2-1; 11 positions match TRBD2. Here the CDR3 reads CASSVAGGYYNEQFF. CDR3 DNA: TGCGCCAGCAGTGTAGCGGGAGGGTACTACAATGAGCAGTTCTTC.